The table lists the clone carrying this TCR beta chain with many counts. Its antigen is still unknown. The entry originates in a study of identical twins. CDR1 LNHDA and CDR2 SQIVND come from the germline V gene (reference sequence). The CDR3 length is 15 residues. With 7 bases removed from V and 2 bases from J, the gap between germline ends came to 12 bases. Notes on the study in general: Abundant beta clonotypes from cord blood had fewer insertions, unlike memory repertoires, which showed none.

Template switching supplied a universal primer site; unique molecular identifiers were carried on the cDNA. TCRdb reanalysed the 5' RACE reads using MiXCR and keeps one entry per CDR3 protein. The sample yields 150,000 or so distinct CDR3 sequences, approximately 3.5% seen once. The rearrangement joins TRBV19 to TRBJ2-6; possible D gene TRBD1, 5 bases. The sequenced sample consisted of memory T cells sorted from blood. The source is a young man in good health. Here the CDR3 reads CASTHPGTGANVLTF. The DNA of the CDR3 is TGTGCCAGTACCCATCCAGGGACTGGGGCCAACGTCCTGACTTTC.